This T cell receptor beta chain is drawn from a study of response to subunit inactivated influenza vaccine. Broader study findings: The authors suggested that every seasonal influenza vaccination recruits few new T cells.

TCRdb passed the RT-PCR reads through MiXCR, listing each CDR3 protein once. The sample records about 160,000 distinct CDR3 sequences, roughly a tenth being singletons. The CDR3 has 15 residues. Germline assignment: CDR1 SGHVS and CDR2 FQNEAQ. With 5 bases clipped from V and 5 bases from J, the junction kept 3 bases outside the gene matches. As regards this clonotype: The target antigen is unknown.

The sequence derives from a man aged 45-60 years who received an inactivated influenza vaccine. Sequencing used non-naive T cells sorted from PBMCs, obtained more than 35 days after vaccination. V usage is TRBV7-8 and J usage is TRBJ2-2; 12 bases fit TRBD2. The CDR3 DNA follows: TGTGCCAGCAGCCCGGGGACTAGCGGGACCGGGGAGCTGTTTTTT. Its protein is CASSPGTSGTGELFF.